A single sample is the source of the 29 T cell receptor beta chains below, sequenced in a study of blood T cell repertoires in COVID-19 (dated by TCRdb to the early 2020s). To prepare the library, the immunoSEQ multiplex PCR assay was applied. Not all clones reach the TCRdb copy of this immuneACCESS table, which keeps in-frame sequences only. Checked studies attribute under half of the gap to unresolved V genes and leave the rest unexplained. The sample table contains 100,000 or so clones; only one count was recorded for approximately 80% of them. The ten largest clones represent approximately 38% of the sample. Sequenced material: peripheral blood. The receptor source for this set is a man of 80 years or more with acute or convalescent COVID-19.

The rearrangement joins TRBV5-1 to TRBJ1-2, with D possibly TRBD1 on 6 matching bases. V was trimmed by 2 bases and J by 6 bases, leaving 11 bases between them. Looked up from germline, CDR1 is SGHRS and CDR2 is YFSETQ. The CDR3 spans 13 residues. The CDR3 sequence: CASSFGRGNGYTF. The CDR3 DNA is TGCGCCAGCAGCTTTGGCAGGGGAAATGGCTACACCTTC.

This chain joins TRBV6-5 and TRBJ1-1; 8 bases are a match to TRBD1. The CDR3 loop spans 14 amino acids. Germline V gene data show CDR1 as MNHEY and CDR2 as SVGAGI. Germline trimming cut 10 bases from V and 1 base from J; bases unmatched to any gene: 8. CDR3 coding DNA: TGTGCCACCGCCCCGGACAGGGCGAACACTGAAGCTTTCTTT. It translates to CATAPDRANTEAFF.

This clone showed up just once. The gene calls are TRBV13 and TRBJ2-7; D is undetermined. Trimming took off 2 bases at V and 3 bases at J, with 8 bases between the two ends. Germline V gene lookup returns CDR1 PRHDT and CDR2 FYEKMQ (reference sequence). The CDR3 consists of 13 residues. This CDR3 is CASSLLNGYEQYF. In DNA, the CDR3 is TGTGCCAGCAGCTTATTGAACGGCTACGAGCAGTACTTC.

This clone has a single count. The rearrangement joins TRBV19 to TRBJ1-4; TRBD1 matches 7 bases. Germline-derived CDR1 and CDR2 are LNHDA and SQIVND (reference sequence). V was pared by 3 bases and J by 8 bases, with 6 bases of the junction left unmatched. The CDR3 runs to 14 residues. The CDR3 loop is CASSMTGKLEKLFF. Here the CDR3 DNA reads TGTGCCAGTAGTATGACAGGGAAGTTGGAAAAACTGTTTTTT.

The V gene is TRBV28, the J gene TRBJ2-7, with 7 bases lining up with TRBD2. This CDR3 has 16 amino acids. Germline values: CDR1 MDHEN, CDR2 SYDVKM. Germline trimming cut 7 bases from V and 0 bases from J; bases unmatched to any gene: 12. The CDR3 nucleotides read TGTGCCAGCAAAACATCGGGTCTAGCGGACTCCTACGAGCAGTACTTC. Its translation: CASKTSGLADSYEQYF. The full variable domain, with the rest looked up from reference TRBV28 and TRBJ2-7, is DVKVTQSSRYLVKRTGEKVFLECVQDMDHENMFWYRQDPGLGLRLIYFSYDVKMKEKGDIPEGYSVSREKKERFSLILESASTNQTSMYLCASKTSGLADSYEQYFGPGTRLTVT.

The CDR3 sequence is CASSPKGDSFYEQYF. As DNA, the CDR3 is TGTGCCAGCAGCCCGAAGGGGGACAGTTTCTACGAGCAGTACTTC. The J gene is TRBJ2-7, the V gene TRBV7-9; TRBD1 aligns across 7 bases. V lost 5 bases and J lost 3; bases outside the gene matches: 10. Germline CDR1 and CDR2: SEHNR and FQNEAQ (reference sequence). The CDR3 contains 15 residues. Looking up the rest from reference TRBV7-9 and TRBJ2-7 gives the full variable domain: DTGVSQNPRHKITKRGQNVTFRCDPISEHNRLYWYRQTLGQGPEFLTYFQNEAQLEKSRLLSDRFSAERPKGSFSTLEIQRTEQGDSAMYLCASSPKGDSFYEQYFGPGTRLTVT.

Concerning this clone itself: Other DNA sequences in this specimen translate into the identical CDR3. The chain combines TRBV18 with TRBJ2-1, with unresolved D. This CDR3 is 15 amino acids long. Trimming stripped 3 bases from V and 0 bases from J, with 9 bases between. Germline CDR1 KGHSH, CDR2 LQKENI. CDR3 coding DNA: TGTGCCAGCTCACCCCGACAAGGCTCCTACAATGAGCAGTTCTTC. Encoded protein: CASSPRQGSYNEQFF.

This chain uses TRBV7-9 with TRBJ2-1; 11 bases are a match to TRBD2. The V segment lost 4 bases and the J segment 6 bases; nucleotides outside the gene matches: 2. Germline CDR1 SEHNR, CDR2 FQNEAQ (reference sequence). The CDR3 loop spans 14 amino acids. For the CDR3, the DNA is TGTGCCAGCAGCTCCCTAGCGGGAGGCAATGAGCAGTTCTTC. Translating gives CASSSLAGGNEQFF. Full variable domain (remainder filled in from reference TRBV7-9 and TRBJ2-1): DTGVSQNPRHKITKRGQNVTFRCDPISEHNRLYWYRQTLGQGPEFLTYFQNEAQLEKSRLLSDRFSAERPKGSFSTLEIQRTEQGDSAMYLCASSSLAGGNEQFFGPGTRLTVL.

V gene TRBV28 combines with J gene TRBJ2-1; the D gene is possibly TRBD2 (6 bases). Germline V gene lookup returns CDR1 MDHEN and CDR2 SYDVKM. V lost 6 bases and J lost 10, with 19 bases in between. This CDR3 has 14 amino acids. The CDR3 DNA is TGTGCCAGCAGCCGCCTCCCTAGCGCCCTGGAGCAGTTCTTC. As protein: CASSRLPSALEQFF.

This clone appeared once. The V gene is TRBV16, the J gene TRBJ2-2; D is perhaps TRBD1 (5 bases). Per germline, CDR1 KGHSY and CDR2 FQNENV. The CDR3 has 14 residues. Between the trimmed V and J ends, which lost 2 bases and 4 bases, there was a span of 8 bases. In nucleotides, the CDR3 is TGTGCCAGCAGCCAACGCAGGGTCACCGGGGAGCTGTTTTTT. Its protein product is CASSQRRVTGELFF.

This clone was detected a few times. The chain couples TRBV30 to TRBJ2-7; the D gene is possibly TRBD2 (5 bases). The V gene's germline CDR1 is GTSNPN and CDR2 SVGIG (reference sequence). V dropped 4 bases and J dropped 1 base, with 11 bases sitting between them. The CDR3 is made up of 13 amino acids. Written as DNA, the CDR3 is TGTGCCTGGACGGGGAGTGGGTCCTACGAGCAGTACTTC. Translating it yields CAWTGSGSYEQYF. Together with reference TRBV30 and TRBJ2-7, the CDR3 gives the full variable domain: SQTIHQWPATLVQPVGSPLSLECTVEGTSNPNLYWYRQAAGRGLQLLFYSVGIGQISSEVPQNLSASRPQDRQFILSSKKLLLSDSGFYLCAWTGSGSYEQYFGPGTRLTVT.

The chain joins TRBV29-1 to TRBJ2-1, with TRBD1 matching over 7 bases. The CDR3 extends over 14 amino acids. The V and J ends lost 4 bases and 4 bases, in that order; junction bases with no gene match: 7. Germline loops: CDR1 SQVTM, CDR2 ANQGSEA. The CDR3 nucleotides read TGCAGCGTTGCCCGGGACAGACGGTACAATGAGCAGTTCTTC. It codes for CSVARDRRYNEQFF.

The rearrangement joins TRBV7-2 to TRBJ1-2; 9 bases are a match to TRBD1. Germline trimming cut 5 bases from V and 3 bases from J; bases unmatched to any gene: 7. This CDR3 has 15 residues. Germline lookup yields CDR1 SGHTA and CDR2 FQGNSA. The CDR3 DNA follows: TGTGCCAGCAGCCCACGGACAGGGGAATACTATGGCTACACCTTC. Its protein is CASSPRTGEYYGYTF.

V and J are TRBV6-2 or TRBV6-3 and TRBJ2-1; 8 bases match TRBD1. Germline values: CDR1 MNHEY, CDR2 SVGEGT. This CDR3 has 17 residues. The J segment lost 7 bases and the V segment lost 1 base, leaving 12 bases of the junction unmatched. CDR3 nucleotides: TGTGCCAGCAGTTACTTCATTTCTAGACAGGGGTCGAATGAGCAGTTCTTC. Translating gives CASSYFISRQGSNEQFF.

The J gene is TRBJ2-7, the V gene TRBV7-2, with TRBD2 matching over 7 bases. Per the germline V gene, CDR1 is SGHTA and CDR2 is FQGNSA. Losses at the gene ends were 4 bases for V and 0 bases for J; bases not matched to a gene: 6. The CDR3 is 15 residues long. CDR3 protein: CASSSTSASSYEQYF. The CDR3 DNA reads TGTGCCAGCAGCTCCACTAGCGCCAGCTCCTACGAGCAGTACTTC.

CDR3 amino acids: CASSRDISSGANVLTF. The CDR3 region has the DNA TGTGCCAGCTCACGGGACATCAGCTCTGGGGCCAACGTCCTGACTTTC. The chain carries TRBV18 and TRBJ2-6, with D possibly being TRBD1 (6 bases). Germline CDR1 KGHSH, CDR2 LQKENI. V gave up 4 bases and J gave up 0 bases, with 10 bases separating them. The CDR3 is 16 amino acids.

J is TRBJ2-7 and V is TRBV19; D might be TRBD2 (6 bases). V lost 5 bases, J lost 7 bases, and 21 bases lay in between. Germline CDR1 LNHDA, CDR2 SQIVND (reference sequence). The CDR3 is 15 residues long. The CDR3 sequence is CASSPRGGWLGEQYF. CDR3 nucleotide sequence: TGTGCCAGTAGTCCCCGAGGAGGGTGGTTGGGTGAGCAGTACTTC.

The chain has TRBV5-6 and TRBJ2-3; TRBD1 matches at 9 bases. The ends lost 2 bases at V and 3 bases at J; junction bases unmatched: 1. The CDR3 has 14 residues. Germline-derived CDR1 and CDR2 are SGHDT and YYEEEE. DNA for the CDR3: TGTGCCAGCAGCTTTGGACAGGGGACAGATACGCAGTATTTT. Its translation is CASSFGQGTDTQYF.

The chain recombines TRBV27 with TRBJ2-7; TRBD2 matches at 8 bases. This CDR3 spans 16 amino acids. CDR1 is MNHEY and CDR2 is SMNVEV in the germline V gene (reference sequence). Trimming took 5 bases from V and 4 from J; bases not matched to a gene: 13. The CDR3 sequence: CASSPGGGRYRYEQYF. The CDR3 DNA reads as TGTGCCAGCAGTCCCGGCGGCGGGAGGTACCGATACGAGCAGTACTTC.

The rearrangement joins TRBV7-9 to TRBJ2-3, with 9 bases fitting TRBD2. Germline trimming cut 6 bases from V and 1 base from J; bases unmatched to any gene: 5. The CDR3 is 15 amino acids. Germline CDR1 SEHNR, CDR2 FQNEAQ (reference sequence). The CDR3 DNA reads TGTGCCAGCAGTTTGATAGCGGGAGGCACAGATACGCAGTATTTT. It encodes CASSLIAGGTDTQYF. Full variable domain (outside the CDR3, taken from reference TRBV7-9 and TRBJ2-3): DTGVSQNPRHKITKRGQNVTFRCDPISEHNRLYWYRQTLGQGPEFLTYFQNEAQLEKSRLLSDRFSAERPKGSFSTLEIQRTEQGDSAMYLCASSLIAGGTDTQYFGPGTRLTVL.

The rearrangement joins TRBV30 to TRBJ1-6, with D hard to call. Germline V gene sequence: CDR1 GTSNPN, CDR2 SVGIG (reference sequence). Trimming cost V 0 bases and J 7 bases, with 10 bases left between them. The CDR3 has 14 residues. This CDR3 is CAWSVSVRNSPLHF. CDR3 DNA: TGTGCCTGGAGTGTATCGGTCAGGAATTCACCCCTCCACTTT.

This clone was observed a few times. An end of the junction differs from the germline gene, which may be a read error. The chain has TRBV28 and TRBJ2-1; D is uncertain. The CDR3 runs to 15 residues. Germline V gene data show CDR1 as MDHEN and CDR2 as SYDVKM. In DNA form, the CDR3 reads TGTGCCAGCAGTTTACCCCTAGGCTCCAACAATGAGCAGTTCTTC. Translated: CASSLPLGSNNEQFF.

The chain employs TRBV24-1 and TRBJ2-3; 7 bases are a match to TRBD2. The CDR3 sequence is 14 residues long. V lost 4 bases and J lost 9; bases outside the gene matches: 9. CDR1 and CDR2 (germline): KGHDR, SFDVKD. The CDR3: CATSDTREGPTQYF. In nucleotides, the CDR3 is TGTGCCACCAGTGACACGAGGGAGGGACCGACGCAGTATTTT.

The count of this clone is one. The chain combines TRBV5-1 with TRBJ2-6, with 7 bases matching TRBD1. V was clipped by 4 bases and J by 4 bases; unmatched bases: 8. CDR1 is SGHRS, CDR2 YFSETQ, per germline. The CDR3 runs to 16 residues. CDR3 region: CASSLKQGEGANVLTF. The CDR3 DNA follows: TGCGCCAGCAGCCTGAAGCAGGGGGAAGGGGCCAACGTCCTGACTTTC.

This chain uses TRBV18 with TRBJ2-3; TRBD1 matches at 10 bases. There are 15 residues in the CDR3. Germline CDR1 reads KGHSH; CDR2 reads LQKENI. V gave up 5 bases and J gave up 6 bases; unmatched junction bases: 8. The CDR3 spells CASSSDRGLLDTQYF. The CDR3 DNA sequence: TGTGCCAGCTCATCCGACAGGGGGCTATTGGATACGCAGTATTTT.

The chain carries TRBV10-3 and TRBJ1-3; D not resolved. With 3 bases removed from V and 3 bases from J, the gap between germline ends came to 6 bases. This CDR3 region has 13 residues. The germline V gene encodes CDR1 ENHRY and CDR2 SYGVKD. CDR3 protein: CAISEDIGNTIYF. CDR3 DNA: TGTGCCATCAGTGAAGACATTGGAAACACCATATATTTT.

This chain uses TRBV9 with TRBJ1-5; perhaps TRBD1 as D (5 bases). CDR1 SGDLS and CDR2 YYNGEE come from the germline V gene. The CDR3 loop spans 15 amino acids. V shed 0 bases and J shed 5 bases, with 12 bases lying between them. This chain's CDR3 is CASSVAGGDYQPQHF. The CDR3 DNA is TGTGCCAGCAGCGTAGCAGGAGGGGATTATCAGCCCCAGCATTTT.

The rearrangement joins TRBV9 to TRBJ1-3; D perhaps matches TRBD1 (6 bases). Germline lookup yields CDR1 SGDLS and CDR2 YYNGEE. The CDR3 is 14 residues long. Trimming stripped 0 bases from V and 2 bases from J, with 6 bases between. The CDR3 bases are TGTGCCAGCAGCGTAGGGGGGCCTGGAAACACCATATATTTT. It specifies CASSVGGPGNTIYF.

The V call is TRBV20-1, the J call TRBJ1-1, with 7 bases aligning to TRBD1. Trimming took 3 bases from V and 3 from J; bases not matched to a gene: 4. The CDR3 has 13 amino acids. Looked up from germline, CDR1 is DFQATT and CDR2 is SNEGSKA (reference sequence). DNA for the CDR3: TGCAGTGCTAGTAGGGGGCCCTACACTGAAGCTTTCTTT. This translates into CSASRGPYTEAFF.